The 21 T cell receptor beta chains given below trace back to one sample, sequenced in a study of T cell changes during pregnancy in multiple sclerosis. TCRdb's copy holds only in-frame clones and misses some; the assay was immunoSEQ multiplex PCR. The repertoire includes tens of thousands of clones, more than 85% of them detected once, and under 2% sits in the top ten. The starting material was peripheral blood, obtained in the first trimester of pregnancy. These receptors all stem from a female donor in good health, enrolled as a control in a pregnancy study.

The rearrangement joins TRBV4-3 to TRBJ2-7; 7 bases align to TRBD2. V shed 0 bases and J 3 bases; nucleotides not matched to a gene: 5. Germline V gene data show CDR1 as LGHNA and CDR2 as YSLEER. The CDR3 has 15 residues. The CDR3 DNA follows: TGCGCCAGCAGCCAAGAGTATCCGGGGGGCTACGAGCAGTACTTC. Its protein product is CASSQEYPGGYEQYF.

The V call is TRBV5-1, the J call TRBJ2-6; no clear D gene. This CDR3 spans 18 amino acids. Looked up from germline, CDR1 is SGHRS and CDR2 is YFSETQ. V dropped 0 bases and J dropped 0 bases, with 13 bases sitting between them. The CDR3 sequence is CASSLAGLTSSGANVLTF. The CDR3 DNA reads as TGCGCCAGCAGCTTGGCCGGTCTAACGAGCTCTGGGGCCAACGTCCTGACTTTC. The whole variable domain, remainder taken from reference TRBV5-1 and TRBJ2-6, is KAGVTQTPRYLIKTRGQQVTLSCSPISGHRSVSWYQQTPGQGLQFLFEYFSETQRNKGNFPGRFSGRQFSNSRSEMNVSTLELGDSALYLCASSLAGLTSSGANVLTFGAGSRLTVL.

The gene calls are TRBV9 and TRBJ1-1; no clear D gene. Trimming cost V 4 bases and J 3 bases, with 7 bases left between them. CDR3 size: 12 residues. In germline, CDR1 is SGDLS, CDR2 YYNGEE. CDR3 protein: CASSPEDTEAFF. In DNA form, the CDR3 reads TGTGCCAGCAGCCCAGAGGACACTGAAGCTTTCTTT.

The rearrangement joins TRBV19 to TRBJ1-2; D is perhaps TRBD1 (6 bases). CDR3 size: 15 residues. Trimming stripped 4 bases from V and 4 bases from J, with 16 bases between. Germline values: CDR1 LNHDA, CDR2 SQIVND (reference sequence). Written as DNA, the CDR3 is TGTGCCAGTAGTAGTGGGGGCAGAGCTTCCTATGGCTACACCTTC. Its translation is CASSSGGRASYGYTF.

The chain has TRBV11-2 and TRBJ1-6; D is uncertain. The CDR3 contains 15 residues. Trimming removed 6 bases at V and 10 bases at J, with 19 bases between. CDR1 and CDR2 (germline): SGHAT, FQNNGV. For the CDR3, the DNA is TGTGCCAGCAGTTTCAGACAAACATCAGAATCACCCCTCCACTTT. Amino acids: CASSFRQTSESPLHF.

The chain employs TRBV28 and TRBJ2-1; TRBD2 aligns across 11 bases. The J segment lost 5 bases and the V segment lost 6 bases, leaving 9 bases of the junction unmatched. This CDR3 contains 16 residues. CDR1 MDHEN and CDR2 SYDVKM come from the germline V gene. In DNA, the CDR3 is TGTGCCAGCAGGTTAGGTATGACTAGCGGGAACAATGAGCAGTTCTTC. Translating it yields CASRLGMTSGNNEQFF.

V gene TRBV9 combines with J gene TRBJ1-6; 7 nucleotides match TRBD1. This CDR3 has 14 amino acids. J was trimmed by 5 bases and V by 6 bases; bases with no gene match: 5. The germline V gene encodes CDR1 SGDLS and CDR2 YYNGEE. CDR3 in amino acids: CASTPGQHNSPLHF. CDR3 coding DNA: TGTGCCAGCACCCCGGGACAGCATAATTCACCCCTCCACTTT.

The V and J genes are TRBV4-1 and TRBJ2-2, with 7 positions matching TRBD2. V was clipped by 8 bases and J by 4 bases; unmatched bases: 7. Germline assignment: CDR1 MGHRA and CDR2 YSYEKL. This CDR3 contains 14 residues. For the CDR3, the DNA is TGCGCCAGCGGGGCGGGCGGGGGCACCGGGGAGCTGTTTTTT. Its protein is CASGAGGGTGELFF.

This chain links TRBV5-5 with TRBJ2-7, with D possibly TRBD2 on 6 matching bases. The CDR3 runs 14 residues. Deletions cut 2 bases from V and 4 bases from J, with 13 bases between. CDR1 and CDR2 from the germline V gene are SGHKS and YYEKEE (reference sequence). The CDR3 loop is CASSLSSRGYEQYF. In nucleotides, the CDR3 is TGTGCCAGCAGCTTAAGCTCTCGGGGGTACGAGCAGTACTTC.

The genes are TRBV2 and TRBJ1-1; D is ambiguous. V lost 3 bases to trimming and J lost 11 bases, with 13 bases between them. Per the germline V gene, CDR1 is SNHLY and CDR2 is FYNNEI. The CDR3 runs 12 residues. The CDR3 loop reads CASSDPQKCAFF. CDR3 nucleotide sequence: TGTGCCAGCAGTGACCCTCAGAAGTGCGCTTTCTTT.

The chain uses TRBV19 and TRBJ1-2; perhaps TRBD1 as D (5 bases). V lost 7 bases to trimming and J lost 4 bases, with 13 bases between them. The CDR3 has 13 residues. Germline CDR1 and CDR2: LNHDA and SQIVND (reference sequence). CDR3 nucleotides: TGTGCCAGTACCTCGTCGGGGGGCTATGGCTACACCTTC. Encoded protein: CASTSSGGYGYTF.

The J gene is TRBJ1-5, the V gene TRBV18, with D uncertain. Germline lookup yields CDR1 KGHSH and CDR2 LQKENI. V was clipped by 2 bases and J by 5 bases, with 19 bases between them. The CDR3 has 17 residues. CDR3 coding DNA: TGTGCCAGCTCACCATTGAATGCAGAGGGCTTGGATCAGCCCCAGCATTTT. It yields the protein CASSPLNAEGLDQPQHF.

The DNA for the CDR3 is TGTGCCAGCAGCTTACAAGCGATCTACGAGCAGTACTTC. This gives the protein CASSLQAIYEQYF. The V call is TRBV11-1, the J call TRBJ2-7; no firm D call. This CDR3 comprises 13 residues. V was trimmed by 2 bases and J by 3 bases, leaving 8 bases between them. CDR1 is SGHAT and CDR2 is FQDESV in the germline V gene (reference sequence).

CDR3 DNA: TGCGCCAGCAGCCAACTCACAGGGGGCCCGAGGGCTGAAGCTTTCTTT. Amino acid sequence: CASSQLTGGPRAEAFF. This chain uses TRBV4-3 with TRBJ1-1, with 9 bases identical to TRBD1. Trimming took 2 bases from V and 6 from J; bases not matched to a gene: 10. The CDR3 covers 16 residues. Germline CDR1 reads LGHNA; CDR2 reads YSLEER.

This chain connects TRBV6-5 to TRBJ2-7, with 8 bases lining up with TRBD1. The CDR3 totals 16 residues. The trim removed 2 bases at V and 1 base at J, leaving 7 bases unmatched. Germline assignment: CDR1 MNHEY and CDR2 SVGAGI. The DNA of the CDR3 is TGTGCCAGCAGTTACGCGGGGACAGGATCTTCCTACGAGCAGTACTTC. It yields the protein CASSYAGTGSSYEQYF.

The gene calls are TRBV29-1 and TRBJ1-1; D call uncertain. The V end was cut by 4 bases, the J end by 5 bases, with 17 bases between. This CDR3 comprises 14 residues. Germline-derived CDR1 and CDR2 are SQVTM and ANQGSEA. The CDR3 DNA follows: TGCAGCGTTGTTTCGGGTTTTTCGGTAACTGAAGCTTTCTTT. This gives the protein CSVVSGFSVTEAFF. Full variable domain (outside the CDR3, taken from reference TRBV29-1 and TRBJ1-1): SAVISQKPSRDICQRGTSLTIQCQVDSQVTMMFWYRQQPGQSLTLIATANQGSEATYESGFVIDKFPISRPNLTFSTLTVSNMSPEDSSIYLCSVVSGFSVTEAFFGQGTRLTVV.

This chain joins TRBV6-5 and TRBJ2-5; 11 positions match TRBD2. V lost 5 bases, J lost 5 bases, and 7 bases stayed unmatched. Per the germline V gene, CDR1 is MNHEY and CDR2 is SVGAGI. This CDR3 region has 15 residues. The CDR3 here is CASSRLAGSGETQYF. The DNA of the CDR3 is TGTGCCAGCAGTCGACTAGCGGGGTCGGGGGAGACCCAGTACTTC.

CDR3 loop: CASRPYRGHNYGYTF. The CDR3 coding sequence is TGTGCCAGCAGACCTTACAGGGGGCACAACTATGGCTACACCTTC. The V and J genes are TRBV11-3 and TRBJ1-2; 9 bases are shared with TRBD1. J lost 2 bases, V lost 6 bases, and 7 bases had no gene match. This CDR3 is built from 15 residues. Germline CDR1 is SGHNT and CDR2 is YENEEA.

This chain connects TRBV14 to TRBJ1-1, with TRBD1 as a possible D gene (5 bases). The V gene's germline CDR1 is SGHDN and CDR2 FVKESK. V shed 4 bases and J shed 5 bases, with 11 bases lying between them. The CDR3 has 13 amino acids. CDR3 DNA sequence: TGTGCCAGCAGCCGTGCAGGGAAAACTGAAGCTTTCTTT. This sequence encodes CASSRAGKTEAFF.

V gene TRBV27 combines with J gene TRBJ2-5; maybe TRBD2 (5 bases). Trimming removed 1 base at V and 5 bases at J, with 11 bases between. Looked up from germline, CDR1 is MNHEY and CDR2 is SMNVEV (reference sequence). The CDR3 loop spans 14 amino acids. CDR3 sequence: CASSLLGPGETQYF. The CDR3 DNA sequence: TGTGCCAGCAGTTTATTAGGGCCGGGGGAGACCCAGTACTTC.

In DNA, the CDR3 is TGTGCCAGCAGCCCCCTGGGCAGGGGCTGGGAGACCCAGTACTTC. The encoded protein is CASSPLGRGWETQYF. The rearrangement joins TRBV7-8 to TRBJ2-5; D might be TRBD1 (6 bases). The CDR3 is 15 residues long. V was trimmed by 5 bases and J by 5 bases, leaving 18 bases between them. CDR1 and CDR2 from the germline V gene are SGHVS and FQNEAQ.